This T cell receptor (beta chain) came from a study of cytomegalovirus exposure and HLA in healthy donors. Study outcomes and limitations: Differences between HLA loci emerged in a later analysis of TCR association rates, with DRB1 most and HLA-C fewest. Using the classifier, cytomegalovirus status was reportedly diagnosed with high specificity and sensitivity. Accurate prediction of most subjects' HLA-A and HLA-B alleles from TCR beta sequences was reported. Later analysis demonstrated an association between a missense DCLRE1C variant and TCR beta V- and J-gene trimming.

The CDR3 is made up of 16 amino acids. V shed 3 bases and J 5 bases; nucleotides not matched to a gene: 9. Germline lookup yields CDR1 KGHSH and CDR2 LQKENI. 60 Vbeta and 13 Jbeta primers were used in PCR. The protocol was immunoSEQ multiplex PCR, while the TCRdb copy is restricted to in-frame clones and leaves out a portion. The sample contains some 51,000 clones, over 55% of which appear only once. This clone was seen just once. Its target is not known. This TCR was sampled from a man aged 35 to 55 in good health and CMV-seropositive. The sequenced material came from PBMCs. V gene TRBV18 combines with J gene TRBJ1-2; the match to TRBD1 covers 10 bases. This chain's CDR3 is CASSPLGTGDWYGYTF. CDR3 sequence (DNA): TGTGCCAGCTCACCCCTCGGGACAGGGGATTGGTATGGCTACACCTTC.